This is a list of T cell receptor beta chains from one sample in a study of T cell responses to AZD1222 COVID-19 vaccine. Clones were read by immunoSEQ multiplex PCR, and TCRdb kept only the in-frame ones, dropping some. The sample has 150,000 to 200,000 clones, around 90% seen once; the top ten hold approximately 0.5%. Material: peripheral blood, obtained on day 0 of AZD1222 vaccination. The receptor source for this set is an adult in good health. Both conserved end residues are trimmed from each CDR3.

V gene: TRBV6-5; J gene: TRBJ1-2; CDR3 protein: ASTRTGGGYT
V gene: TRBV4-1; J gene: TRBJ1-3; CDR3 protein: ASSGKGGENTIY
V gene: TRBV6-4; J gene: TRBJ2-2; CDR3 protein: ASKIGGNTGELF
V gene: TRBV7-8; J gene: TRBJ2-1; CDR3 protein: ASSRALAGGPGEQF
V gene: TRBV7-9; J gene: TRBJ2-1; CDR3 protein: ASSPTSGGYNEQF
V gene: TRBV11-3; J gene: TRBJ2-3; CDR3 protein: ASSLSRWGTDTQY
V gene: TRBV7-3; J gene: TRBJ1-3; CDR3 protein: ASRRGEGRSGNTIY
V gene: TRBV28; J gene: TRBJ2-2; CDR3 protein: ASSFLARGATGELF
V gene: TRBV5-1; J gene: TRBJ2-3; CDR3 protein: ASSWTSGGATDTQY
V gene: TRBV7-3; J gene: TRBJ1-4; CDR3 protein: ASSLEDEKLF
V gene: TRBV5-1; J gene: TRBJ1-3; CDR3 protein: ASSAGTGLAGNTIY
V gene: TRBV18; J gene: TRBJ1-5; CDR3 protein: ASSSDSVGVSPQH
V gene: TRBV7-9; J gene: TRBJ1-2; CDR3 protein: ASTRAGAFNYGYT
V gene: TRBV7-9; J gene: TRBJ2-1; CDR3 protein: ASSFTNFQSNEQF
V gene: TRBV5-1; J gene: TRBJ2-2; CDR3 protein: ASSVTSGGDTGELF
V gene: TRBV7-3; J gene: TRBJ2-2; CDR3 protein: ASSPQAINTGELF
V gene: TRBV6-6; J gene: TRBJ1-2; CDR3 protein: ASSYDRQAGYT
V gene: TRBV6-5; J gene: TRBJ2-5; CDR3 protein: ASSRGAQETQY
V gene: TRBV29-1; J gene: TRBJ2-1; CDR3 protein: SDSGTGNNEQF